The 6 T cell receptor beta chains in this list originate from one sample, sequenced in a study of T cell responses to AZD1222 COVID-19 vaccine. The method was immunoSEQ multiplex PCR; TCRdb's version includes in-frame clones alone and lacks a portion of them. The repertoire consists of about 110,000 clones, with around 90% occurring once and the leading ten covering around 4.4%. The sequences come from peripheral blood, collected on day 0 of AZD1222 vaccination. The receptors originated from an adult in good health.

V is TRBV12-3 or TRBV12-4 and J is TRBJ2-3; D not resolved. This CDR3 spans 13 amino acids. V lost 5 bases to trimming and J lost 6 bases, with 12 bases between them. CDR3 in amino acids: CASSPDMDDTQYF. DNA for the CDR3: TGTGCCAGCAGTCCCGATATGGACGATACGCAGTATTTT.

The CDR3 DNA is TGTGCCAGCGGGGGGGCTCGGAATGAGCAGTTCTTC. It yields the protein CASGGARNEQFF. V usage is TRBV6-5 and J usage is TRBJ2-1; D might be TRBD2 (7 bases). This CDR3 contains 12 residues. V gave up 8 bases and J gave up 7 bases, with 12 bases separating them. The germline CDR1 and CDR2 sequences are MNHEY and SVGAGI.

The table lists this clone with a count of one. The V call is TRBV18, the J call TRBJ2-5; no reliable D call. The CDR3 totals 13 residues. Deletions cut 3 bases from V and 5 bases from J, with 10 bases between. Germline values: CDR1 KGHSH, CDR2 LQKENI. The CDR3 sequence: CASSPQKLETQYF. The CDR3 bases are TGTGCCAGCTCACCTCAGAAGTTGGAGACCCAGTACTTC.

The gene calls are TRBV5-6 and TRBJ1-2; no reliable D call. This CDR3 contains 12 residues. Trimming took 3 bases from V and 4 from J, leaving 7 bases between them. Germline V gene sequence: CDR1 SGHDT, CDR2 YYEEEE. The CDR3 DNA reads TGTGCCAGCAGCTCTGACATCTATGGCTACACCTTC. Amino acids: CASSSDIYGYTF.

The gene calls are TRBV27 and TRBJ2-1; 9 positions match TRBD2. CDR3 length: 16 amino acids. The trim removed 5 bases at V and 5 bases at J, leaving 10 bases unmatched. Germline values: CDR1 MNHEY, CDR2 SMNVEV (reference sequence). The CDR3: CASSPYLAGLDNEQFF. CDR3 bases: TGTGCCAGCAGTCCATACCTAGCGGGATTAGACAATGAGCAGTTCTTC.

This chain uses TRBV6-5 with TRBJ1-4; 8 nucleotides agree with TRBD1. Unmatched junction bases numbered 8, after V lost 6 bases and J lost 8 bases. Germline V CDR1 and CDR2: MNHEY, SVGAGI. The CDR3 loop spans 14 amino acids. This chain's CDR3 is CASRATGAIEKLFF. The CDR3 bases are TGTGCCAGCAGAGCGACAGGGGCGATCGAAAAACTGTTTTTT.